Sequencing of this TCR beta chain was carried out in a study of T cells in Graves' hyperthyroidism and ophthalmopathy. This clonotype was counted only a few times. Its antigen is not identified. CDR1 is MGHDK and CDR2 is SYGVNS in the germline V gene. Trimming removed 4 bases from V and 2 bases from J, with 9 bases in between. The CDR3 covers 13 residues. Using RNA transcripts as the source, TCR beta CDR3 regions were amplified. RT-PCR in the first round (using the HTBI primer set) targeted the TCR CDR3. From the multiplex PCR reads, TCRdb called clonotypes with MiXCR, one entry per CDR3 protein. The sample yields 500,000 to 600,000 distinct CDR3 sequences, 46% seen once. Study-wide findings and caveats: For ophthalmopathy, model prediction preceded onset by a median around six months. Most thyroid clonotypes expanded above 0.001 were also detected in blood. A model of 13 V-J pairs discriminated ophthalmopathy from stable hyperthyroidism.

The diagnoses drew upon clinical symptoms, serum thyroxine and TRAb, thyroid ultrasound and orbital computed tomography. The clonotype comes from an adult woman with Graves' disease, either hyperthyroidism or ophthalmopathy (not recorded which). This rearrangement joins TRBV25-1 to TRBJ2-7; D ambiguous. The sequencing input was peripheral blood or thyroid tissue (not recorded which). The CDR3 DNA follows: TGTGCCAGCAGTGGGCTTAATACCTACGAGCAGTACTTC. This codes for CASSGLNTYEQYF.